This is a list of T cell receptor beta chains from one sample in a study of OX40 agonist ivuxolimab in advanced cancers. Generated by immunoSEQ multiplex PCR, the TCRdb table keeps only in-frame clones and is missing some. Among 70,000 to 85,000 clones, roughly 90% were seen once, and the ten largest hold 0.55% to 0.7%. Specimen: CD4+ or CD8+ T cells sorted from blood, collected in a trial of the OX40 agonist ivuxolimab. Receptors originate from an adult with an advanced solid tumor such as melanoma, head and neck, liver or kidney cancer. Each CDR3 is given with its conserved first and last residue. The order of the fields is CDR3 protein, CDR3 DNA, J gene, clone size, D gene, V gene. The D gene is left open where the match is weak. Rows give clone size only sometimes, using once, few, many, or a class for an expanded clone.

CASSRDRGTEAFF TGTGCCAGCTCTCGGGACAGGGGCACTGAAGCTTTCTTT TRBJ1-1 NA TRBD1 TRBV18
CASSHTVRNQPQHF TGTGCCAGCAGCCACACGGTACGCAATCAGCCCCAGCATTTT TRBJ1-5 NA NA TRBV7-8
CASGQGSYEQYF TGTGCCTCGGGGCAGGGGAGCTACGAGCAGTACTTC TRBJ2-7 once NA TRBV2
CASSLERNEQFF TGTGCCAGCAGCCTCGAGCGGAATGAGCAGTTCTTC TRBJ2-1 NA NA TRBV6-1
CASSKVREVDNQPQHF TGTGCCAGTAGTAAGGTAAGGGAAGTAGACAATCAGCCCCAGCATTTT TRBJ1-5 NA NA TRBV19
CASSLETRNEQFF TGTGCCAGCAGCTTAGAAACTCGGAATGAGCAGTTCTTC TRBJ2-1 NA NA TRBV7-2
CASSFPMIGEQFF TGTGCCAGCAGCTTTCCGATGATTGGAGAGCAGTTCTTC TRBJ2-1 once NA TRBV5-4
CASSQEGPTKAKNIQYF TGCGCCAGCAGCCAAGAAGGCCCAACCAAAGCCAAAAACATTCAGTACTTC TRBJ2-4 NA NA TRBV4-1
CATPPQGRSSYEQYF TGTGCCACCCCCCCCCAAGGCCGTAGCTCCTACGAGCAGTACTTC TRBJ2-7 NA NA TRBV11-2
CASSKGPWGQNEQYF TGTGCCAGCAGCAAAGGTCCGTGGGGGCAGAACGAGCAGTACTTC TRBJ2-7 NA NA TRBV21-1
CASSFGLAGIDGELFF TGTGCCAGCAGCTTCGGACTAGCGGGAATCGACGGGGAGCTGTTTTTT TRBJ2-2 NA TRBD2 TRBV9
CASSLAPGHSPLHF TGTGCCAGCAGCTTAGCGCCGGGCCATTCACCCCTCCACTTT TRBJ1-6 NA NA TRBV7-8
CASSLRGQRESDTQYF TGTGCCAGCAGCCTAAGGGGCCAGCGGGAGTCAGATACGCAGTATTTT TRBJ2-3 NA TRBD2 TRBV7-9
CASSRRDKRDEQFF TGTGCCAGCTCACGGAGGGATAAGAGGGATGAGCAGTTCTTC TRBJ2-1 NA NA TRBV18
CASRESSTGELFF TGTGCCAGCAGAGAAAGCTCCACCGGGGAGCTGTTTTTT TRBJ2-2 NA NA TRBV28
CATQSGLVGYEQFF TGTGCCACCCAATCGGGCCTAGTAGGCTATGAGCAGTTCTTC TRBJ2-1 NA NA TRBV2
CASSSSRFGNTEAFF TGTGCCAGCAGCTCTTCGAGGTTTGGCAACACTGAAGCTTTCTTT TRBJ1-1 NA NA TRBV7-9
CAGKRAGGEQYF TGTGCCGGGAAACGGGCAGGGGGCGAGCAGTACTTC TRBJ2-7 NA TRBD1 TRBV30
CSVDQGFDEQYF TGCAGCGTTGATCAGGGTTTCGACGAGCAGTACTTC TRBJ2-7 NA NA TRBV29-1
CSAANDREAFF TGCAGCGCCGCTAACGACAGGGAAGCTTTCTTT TRBJ1-1 few NA TRBV29-1
CASSQVAGREAYDEQFF TGCGCCAGCAGCCAAGTAGCAGGGCGGGAGGCCTACGATGAGCAGTTCTTC TRBJ2-1 NA TRBD2 TRBV4-1
CASSQWTSGRIGHEQYF TGCGCCAGCAGCCAGTGGACTAGCGGGAGAATCGGCCACGAGCAGTACTTC TRBJ2-7 NA TRBD2 TRBV4-1
CASSLLSGGFGPQHF TGTGCCAGCAGTTTATTGTCAGGGGGCTTTGGGCCCCAGCATTTT TRBJ1-5 NA TRBD1 TRBV28
CASSWTGSTEAFF TGTGCCAGCAGCTGGACAGGGTCTACTGAAGCTTTCTTT TRBJ1-1 NA TRBD1 TRBV6-1
CASSLERHTGELFF TGTGCCAGCAGCTTGGAGCGGCACACCGGGGAGCTGTTTTTT TRBJ2-2 NA NA TRBV7-3
CASSLGTGGQDYGYTF TGTGCCAGCAGCTTGGGGACAGGGGGCCAAGACTATGGCTACACCTTC TRBJ1-2 NA TRBD1 TRBV5-6
CAWSGVETQYF TGTGCCTGGAGCGGGGTAGAGACCCAGTACTTC TRBJ2-5 NA NA TRBV30
CASSRGDSSYEQYF TGTGCCAGTAGTCGGGGGGATAGCTCCTACGAGCAGTACTTC TRBJ2-7 NA TRBD2 TRBV19
CASSPSGRGADTQYF TGTGCCAGCAGCCCTAGCGGGAGGGGCGCAGATACGCAGTATTTT TRBJ2-3 NA TRBD2 TRBV28
CASSLRTGGSYEQYF TGTGCCAGCTCACTGCGGACTGGGGGCTCCTACGAGCAGTACTTC TRBJ2-7 NA NA TRBV18
CASSKDRGEQYF TGTGCCAGCAGCAAAGACAGGGGCGAGCAGTACTTC TRBJ2-7 few TRBD1 TRBV7-3
CASSRTGTSSSYNEQFF TGTGCCAGCAGCCGGACCGGGACTAGCAGCTCCTACAATGAGCAGTTCTTC TRBJ2-1 NA TRBD2 TRBV7-9
CASSLVVRPEQFF TGTGCCAGCAGCTTAGTTGTCAGGCCTGAGCAGTTCTTC TRBJ2-1 NA NA TRBV11-2
CATRTGEGQPQHF TGTGCCACTCGGACAGGGGAGGGTCAGCCCCAGCATTTT TRBJ1-5 NA TRBD1 TRBV7-9
CASSYSKGDQPQHF TGTGCCAGCAGTTACTCGAAAGGGGATCAGCCCCAGCATTTT TRBJ1-5 once NA TRBV6-9
CASSPQTQVGTNYGYTF TGCGCCAGCAGCCCTCAGACTCAGGTTGGGACTAACTATGGCTACACCTTC TRBJ1-2 NA NA TRBV4-3
CASSSRIGATNEKLFF TGTGCCAGCAGCTCTAGGATCGGAGCAACTAATGAAAAACTGTTTTTT TRBJ1-4 NA NA TRBV7-2
CATRWAGTDTQYF TGTGCCACCCGTTGGGCAGGCACAGATACGCAGTATTTT TRBJ2-3 once NA TRBV6-6
CASSQFSPGGGSYNEQFF TGTGCCAGCAGCCAATTCTCTCCCGGCGGGGGTTCCTACAATGAGCAGTTCTTC TRBJ2-1 NA TRBD2 TRBV16
CASNTGTQNIGQYF TGTGCCAGCAACACCGGGACCCAAAACATCGGGCAGTACTTC TRBJ2-7 NA NA TRBV11-2
CASSSSDEQFF TGTGCCAGCAGCTCCTCCGATGAGCAGTTCTTC TRBJ2-1 NA NA TRBV7-9
CATSRDRDETQYF TGTGCCACCAGCAGAGATAGGGATGAGACCCAGTACTTC TRBJ2-5 NA NA TRBV15
CASSFRTTEQFF TGTGCCAGCAGCTTTAGGACGACTGAGCAGTTCTTC TRBJ2-1 NA NA TRBV7-9
CASSSGETQYF TGTGCCAGCAGTTCGGGAGAGACCCAGTACTTC TRBJ2-5 NA NA TRBV6-6